This passage covers 17 T cell receptor beta chains from one sample sequenced in a study of human versus mouse CDR3 diversity and MHC coevolution. Here immunoSEQ multiplex PCR was the method, and the copy in TCRdb shows in-frame clones only, minus some. The table lists tens of thousands of clones, about 93% of them singletons. Input material: naive CD4+ T cells from blood. Regarding subset: CD45RO-negative CD62L-positive naive CD4 T cells. Receptors originate from a person aged 30 to 70 in good health.

The CDR3 protein is CASSYLVSSYNEQFF. CDR3 nucleotide sequence: TGTGCCAGCAGTTACCTGGTGAGCTCCTACAATGAGCAGTTCTTC. J is TRBJ2-1 and V is TRBV6-5; D ambiguous. V lost 2 bases and J lost 0, with 8 bases in between. The V gene's germline CDR1 is MNHEY and CDR2 SVGAGI. This CDR3 comprises 15 residues.

The chain links TRBV7-3 to TRBJ2-1, with 9 bases matching TRBD2. The CDR3 has 15 amino acids. CDR1 is SGHTA, CDR2 FQGTGA, per germline. V gave up 4 bases and J gave up 7 bases; unmatched junction bases: 8. CDR3 region: CASSSVAGGRNEQFF. CDR3 nucleotides: TGTGCCAGCAGCTCTGTGGCGGGAGGGAGGAATGAGCAGTTCTTC.

The rearrangement joins TRBV5-1 to TRBJ1-1; 7 positions match TRBD1. With V trimmed by 4 bases and J by 2 bases, 8 bases remained unmatched. The CDR3 is 15 residues long. CDR1 and CDR2 from the germline V gene are SGHRS and YFSETQ. CDR3 residues: CASSQPGTANTEAFF. Written as DNA, the CDR3 is TGCGCCAGCAGCCAGCCTGGGACAGCTAACACTGAAGCTTTCTTT.

The gene calls are TRBV6-6 and TRBJ2-1; the D gene is possibly TRBD2 (6 bases). Germline V lookup: CDR1 MNHNY, CDR2 SVGAGI (reference sequence). Trimming took off 5 bases at V and 9 bases at J, with 14 bases between the two ends. The CDR3 runs to 13 residues. CDR3 amino acids: CASSHLSGSEQFF. Written as DNA, the CDR3 is TGTGCCAGCAGTCATCTTAGCGGAAGTGAGCAGTTCTTC.

The chain links TRBV7-2 to TRBJ2-2, with D maybe TRBD2 (5 bases). The germline V gene has CDR1 SGHTA and CDR2 FQGNSA. Trimming took 2 bases from V and 1 from J, leaving 11 bases between them. The CDR3 spans 16 residues. The CDR3 protein is CASSLFSGGNTGELFF. CDR3 sequence (DNA): TGTGCCAGCAGCTTATTCAGCGGCGGGAACACCGGGGAGCTGTTTTTT.

The chain recombines TRBV7-9 with TRBJ1-1, with a tentative D call TRBD1 (5 bases). The CDR3 length is 14 residues. Germline V gene lookup returns CDR1 SEHNR and CDR2 FQNEAQ (reference sequence). Trimming took 5 bases from V and 5 from J, leaving 15 bases between them. The CDR3 DNA sequence: TGTGCCAGCAGCCCGTGGGGGGGGACTACTGAAGCTTTCTTT. The encoded protein is CASSPWGGTTEAFF.

The chain carries TRBV11-1 and TRBJ1-5; 10 bases align to TRBD1. The CDR3 extends over 16 amino acids. In germline, CDR1 is SGHAT, CDR2 FQDESV (reference sequence). V was clipped by 11 bases and J by 1 base; unmatched bases: 11. The CDR3 here is CAARGQGRQSNQPQHF. CDR3 DNA sequence: TGTGCCGCCCGGGGACAGGGGAGGCAGAGCAATCAGCCCCAGCATTTT. The whole variable domain, remainder taken from reference TRBV11-1 and TRBJ1-5, is EAEVAQSPRYKITEKSQAVAFWCDPISGHATLYWYRQILGQGPELLVQFQDESVVDDSQLPKDRFSAERLKGVDSTLKIQPAELGDSAMYLCAARGQGRQSNQPQHFGDGTRLSIL.

The chain combines TRBV12-5 with TRBJ1-1, with 11 bases fitting TRBD1. The trim removed 3 bases at V and 9 bases at J, leaving 3 bases unmatched. CDR3 length equals 13 residues. Germline V gene lookup returns CDR1 LGHNT and CDR2 FRNRAP. CDR3 protein: CASGFGTGGKAFF. CDR3 nucleotides: TGTGCTAGTGGTTTCGGGACAGGGGGTAAAGCTTTCTTT.

This chain connects TRBV19 to TRBJ2-5, with TRBD2 matching over 9 bases. The tail of the sequence fits TRBJ2-7 better, so the J call may be wrong. Germline CDR1 is LNHDA and CDR2 is SQIVND (reference sequence). The CDR3 runs to 14 residues. As DNA, the CDR3 is TGTGCCAGTACGACGGGGGTAGCGGGAGACGAGCAGTACTTC. This sequence encodes CASTTGVAGDEQYF.

The V gene is TRBV15, the J gene TRBJ1-3, with D tentatively TRBD1 (6 bases). CDR1 and CDR2 from the germline V gene are LNHNV and YYDKDF (reference sequence). V lost 5 bases to trimming and J lost 0 bases, with 14 bases between them. CDR3 length: 16 residues. This CDR3 is CATSARQVLSGNTIYF. The DNA of the CDR3 is TGTGCCACCAGCGCCCGACAGGTCCTCTCTGGAAACACCATATATTTT. The whole variable domain, remainder taken from reference TRBV15 and TRBJ1-3, is DAMVIQNPRYQVTQFGKPVTLSCSQTLNHNVMYWYQQKSSQAPKLLFHYYDKDFNNEADTPDNFQSRRPNTSFCFLDIRSPGLGDTAMYLCATSARQVLSGNTIYFGEGSWLTVV.

The V call is TRBV20-1, the J call TRBJ2-7, with 8 bases that match TRBD1. The CDR3 is 11 amino acids. With V trimmed by 5 bases and J by 6 bases, 3 bases remained unmatched. Germline V gene sequence: CDR1 DFQATT, CDR2 SNEGSKA (reference sequence). DNA of the CDR3: TGCAGTGCTGGTACAGGGGGCGAGCAGTACTTC. It translates to CSAGTGGEQYF.

This chain joins TRBV6-5 and TRBJ1-1, with D unresolved. The V and J ends lost 2 bases and 1 base respectively, with 11 bases between them. Looked up from germline, CDR1 is MNHEY and CDR2 is SVGAGI. The CDR3 runs 15 residues. The CDR3 DNA sequence: TGTGCCAGCAGTTACGAGCGGGCGGGGAACACTGAAGCTTTCTTT. It encodes CASSYERAGNTEAFF.

The V call is TRBV5-6, the J call TRBJ2-3; TRBD1 aligns across 9 bases. The germline V gene has CDR1 SGHDT and CDR2 YYEEEE. The V segment lost 0 bases and the J segment 4 bases; nucleotides outside the gene matches: 6. The CDR3 has 16 amino acids. CDR3 nucleotides: TGTGCCAGCAGCTTGGTCGGGACAGGGAACGCAGATACGCAGTATTTT. Its translation is CASSLVGTGNADTQYF. The full variable domain, with the rest looked up from reference TRBV5-6 and TRBJ2-3, is DAGVTQSPTHLIKTRGQQVTLRCSPKSGHDTVSWYQQALGQGPQFIFQYYEEEERQRGNFPDRFSGHQFPNYSSELNVNALLLGDSALYLCASSLVGTGNADTQYFGPGTRLTVL.

The chain couples TRBV5-8 to TRBJ1-6; D may be TRBD1 (5 bases). Germline V gives CDR1 SGHTS, CDR2 YDEGEE. The CDR3 has 16 residues. V was clipped by 3 bases and J by 6 bases, with 16 bases between them. The CDR3 nucleotides read TGTGCCAGCAGCTACCCAAGCAGGGTTTTTAATTCACCCCTCCACTTT. The encoded protein is CASSYPSRVFNSPLHF.

The genes are TRBV7-9 and TRBJ1-1; the D gene is possibly TRBD1 (5 bases). Trimming cost V 1 base and J 4 bases, with 10 bases left between them. The CDR3 has 14 amino acids. The germline gives CDR1 SEHNR, CDR2 FQNEAQ (reference sequence). The DNA of the CDR3 is TGTGCCAGCAGCTTAGACGGGGGAAGCACTGAAGCTTTCTTT. It is translated as CASSLDGGSTEAFF.

In this sample, this clone turned up a few times. The chain couples TRBV7-6 to TRBJ2-1, with 14 nucleotides matching TRBD2. V lost 5 bases, J lost 8 bases, and 8 bases stayed unmatched. CDR1 and CDR2 (germline): SGHVS, FNYEAQ. The CDR3 totals 16 residues. This CDR3 is CASSPTSGGGFDEQFF. The CDR3 coding sequence is TGTGCCAGCAGCCCGACTAGCGGGGGGGGCTTTGATGAGCAGTTCTTC. The complete variable domain, with remaining parts taken from reference TRBV7-6 and TRBJ2-1, reads GAGVSQSPRYKVTKRGQDVALRCDPISGHVSLYWYRQALGQGPEFLTYFNYEAQQDKSGLPNDRFSAERPEGSISTLTIQRTEQRDSAMYRCASSPTSGGGFDEQFFGPGTRLTVL.

This clone was observed a single time. The chain couples TRBV9 to TRBJ1-6; D uncertain. Germline assignment: CDR1 SGDLS and CDR2 YYNGEE. The CDR3 contains 14 residues. Trimming shortened V by 2 bases and J by 6 bases, and 9 bases separated the two germline ends. The CDR3 DNA reads TGTGCCAGCAGCGTTACCTGGAGTAATTCACCCCTCCACTTT. Residues: CASSVTWSNSPLHF. The full variable domain, with the rest looked up from reference TRBV9 and TRBJ1-6, is DSGVTQTPKHLITATGQRVTLRCSPRSGDLSVYWYQQSLDQGLQFLIQYYNGEERAKGNILERFSAQQFPDLHSELNLSSLELGDSALYFCASSVTWSNSPLHFGNGTRLTVT.